Following are 12 T cell receptor beta chains from one sample sequenced in a study of CD8+ T cells in alopecia areata. cDNA prepared by RNA extraction and subsequent reverse transcription served as the template for sequencing. The repertoire was sequenced with immunoSEQ multiplex PCR; TCRdb's copy has only in-frame clones and lacks some. This sample carries around 110,000 clones and no singletons, and roughly 21% goes to the top ten. Specimen: lesional skin. Receptors were obtained from a C3H/HeJ mouse with alopecia areata. Strain haplotype at MHC: H2-k.

This clone was seen a few times. Mouse gene names and germline throughout. With the read ending 4 residues before the CDR3 end, the germline J gene is used to fill in that end. The chain carries TRBV13-1 and TRBJ2-3, with 8 bases identical to TRBD2. The CDR3 has 16 residues. The germline CDR1 and CDR2 sequences are NSHNY and SYGAGN. V trimming: 2 bases; J trimming: 0 bases; junction bases outside the gene matches: 5. CDR3 DNA (partial): TGTGCCAGCAGTGACGAACTGGGGGCTAGTGCAGAA. It is translated as CASSDELGASAE. In full, the CDR3 is CASSDELGASAETLYF.

In this sample, this clone turned up a few times. These gene names are mouse names. The read comes to an end 4 residues before the CDR3 does, leaving the germline J gene to fill in the end. This chain uses TRBV19 with TRBJ2-1; a possible D gene is TRBD2 (5 bases). Germline CDR1 and CDR2: FNHDT and SITEND (reference sequence). CDR3 length: 15 amino acids. V lost 2 bases to trimming and J lost 0 bases, with 9 bases between them. The part of the CDR3 DNA that was read is TGTGCCAGCAGTATTCTACTGGATAACTATGCT. Its protein is CASSILLDNYA. Given in full, the CDR3 is CASSILLDNYAEQFF. Full variable domain (remainder filled in from reference TRBV19 and TRBJ2-1): GGIITQTPKFLIGQEGQKLTLKCQQNFNHDTMYWYRQDSGKGLRLIYYSITENDLQKGDLSEGYDASREKKSSFSLTVTSAQKNEMAVFLCASSILLDNYAEQFFGPGTRLTVL.

This clone was observed a few times. Gene and germline names: mouse. Sequencing ends 4 residues short of the CDR3 end; the germline J gene provides the rest. The chain employs TRBV19 and TRBJ1-4, with 11 nucleotides matching TRBD1. Trimming took 4 bases from V and 6 from J; bases not matched to a gene: 8. Germline lookup yields CDR1 FNHDT and CDR2 SITEND (reference sequence). The CDR3 covers 16 residues. CDR3 DNA (partial): TGTGCCAGCAGTTCCCTCGGACAGGGGGCTCACGAA. Translation gives CASSSLGQGAHE. The full-length CDR3 reads as CASSSLGQGAHERLFF.

A remark on this clone: Gene names are the mouse ones. The sequence runs out 4 residues before the end of the CDR3; the remainder is reconstructed from the germline J gene. The chain is built from TRBV13-3 and TRBJ1-2, with TRBD1 matching 11 bases. J lost 2 bases, V lost 4 bases, and 4 bases had no gene match. Looked up from germline, CDR1 is NNHDY and CDR2 is SYVADS. This CDR3 contains 15 residues. The CDR3 DNA, read in part, is TGTGCCAGCAGTTCTCGGACAGGGGGCAACTCC. Residues: CASSSRTGGNS. The full-length CDR3 reads as CASSSRTGGNSDYTF.

A word on this clone: Genes here carry mouse names. The read ends 4 residues shy of where the CDR3 ends; the end is completed using the germline J gene. The chain joins TRBV13-2 to TRBJ2-4; tentative D call: TRBD1 (5 bases). Germline V gene sequence: CDR1 NNHNN, CDR2 SYGAGS (reference sequence). CDR3 length: 14 residues. CDR3 amino acids: CASGDGQGGNTLYF. The CDR3 DNA, read in part, is TGTGCCAGCGGTGATGGGCAGGGAGGGAAC.

This clone has only a few counts. The gene names given are mouse names. From the germline J gene comes the end of the CDR3, since the read stops 4 residues before it. The rearrangement links TRBV1 to TRBJ2-7, with 9 bases matching TRBD2. There are 14 residues in the CDR3. V shed 3 bases, J shed 3 bases, and the junction held 3 bases outside the gene matches. Looked up from germline, CDR1 is NSQYPW and CDR2 is LRSPGD (reference sequence). CDR3 DNA (partial): TGCACCTGCAGTGCGGACTGGGGACACTAT. Translated, it gives CTCSADWGHY. The CDR3 in its entirety is CTCSADWGHYEQYF.

Remarks on this clone: Gene names are the mouse ones. The CDR3 loop reads CASSESDWGKDTQYF. CDR3 DNA (partial): TGTGCCAGCAGTGAATCGGACTGGGGGAAAGAC. The V gene is TRBV13-3, the J gene TRBJ2-5; 10 nucleotides match TRBD2. The read ends 4 residues shy of where the CDR3 ends; the end is completed using the germline J gene. This CDR3 comprises 15 residues. CDR1 and CDR2 (germline): NNHDY, SYVADS. The full variable domain, in which reference TRBV13-3 and TRBJ2-5 provide the parts outside the CDR3, is EAAVTQSPRSKVAVTGGKVTLSCHQTNNHDYMYWYRQDTGHGLRLIHYSYVADSTEKGDIPDGYKASRPSQENFSLILELASLSQTAVYFCASSESDWGKDTQYFGPGTRLLVL.

This clone came up many times. Genes and germline come from the mouse. The CDR3 extends 4 residues past the end of the read, so its final part is completed from the germline J gene. This sample includes further DNA sequences coding for the same CDR3. The chain employs TRBV13-3 and TRBJ2-7; 8 nucleotides align to TRBD2. Germline V gene sequence: CDR1 NNHDY, CDR2 SYVADS. The CDR3 totals 12 residues. The sequenced CDR3 bases are TGTGCCAGCCGACTGGGGCCGTAT. Translation gives CASRLGPY. The CDR3 reads in full as CASRLGPYEQYF.

Ten or more counts support this clone. The listed TCRdb protein conflicts with the DNA translation at residue 13, and the protein shown is translated directly from the DNA. Here the gene names and germline are mouse. The CDR3 extends 3 residues past the end of the read, so its final part is completed from the germline J gene. The V call is TRBV13-3, the J call TRBJ1-3; tentative D call: TRBD1 (6 bases). The germline CDR1 and CDR2 sequences are NNHDY and SYVADS. Deletions cut 2 bases from V and 0 bases from J, with 12 bases between. The CDR3 extends over 16 amino acids. The CDR3 bases that were read are TGTGCCAGCAGTGAAAAGGGGGGCCCTTCTGGAAATACG. Protein: CASSEKGGPSGNT. The whole CDR3 region reads CASSEKGGPSGNTLYF.

About this clone: Mouse gene names apply. The sequence runs out 4 residues before the end of the CDR3; the remainder is reconstructed from the germline J gene. This chain connects TRBV19 to TRBJ2-1; D is possibly TRBD1 (6 bases). This CDR3 spans 15 amino acids. Germline V lookup: CDR1 FNHDT, CDR2 SITEND (reference sequence). Trimming took 5 bases from V and 0 from J, leaving 12 bases between them. The covered CDR3 bases are TGTGCCAGCAGCCCCAGGGACAATAACTATGCT. Protein sequence: CASSPRDNNYA. The complete CDR3 protein is CASSPRDNNYAEQFF. Complete variable domain (other parts from reference TRBV19 and TRBJ2-1): GGIITQTPKFLIGQEGQKLTLKCQQNFNHDTMYWYRQDSGKGLRLIYYSITENDLQKGDLSEGYDASREKKSSFSLTVTSAQKNEMAVFLCASSPRDNNYAEQFFGPGTRLTVL.

In the case of this clone: These gene names are mouse names. The covered CDR3 bases are TGTGCCAGCAGCCAAGTTGGGGGGGCAGAA. It is translated as CASSQVGGAE. The whole CDR3 reads CASSQVGGAETLYF. This chain links TRBV5 with TRBJ2-3; 7 bases fit TRBD2. With the read ending 4 residues before the CDR3 end, the germline J gene is used to fill in that end. CDR3 length equals 14 residues. The germline V gene has CDR1 LGHNA and CDR2 YNLKQL (reference sequence). Losses at the gene ends were 1 base for V and 3 bases for J; bases not matched to a gene: 1.

Notes on this clone: Gene and germline names: mouse. The read terminates 4 residues ahead of where the CDR3 ends, so the germline J gene completes it. The V gene is TRBV13-1, the J gene TRBJ2-7; TRBD2 aligns across 11 bases. The germline CDR1 and CDR2 sequences are NSHNY and SYGAGN. The CDR3 spans 14 residues. CDR3 region: CASSTGTGGYEQYF. CDR3 DNA (partial): TGTGCCAGCAGCACCGGGACTGGGGGATAT.